The sequence of this TCR beta chain was determined in a study of blood T cells in healthy people across ages. Findings of the study overall: Measured against age, TCR beta diversity per million T cells decreased in a roughly linear manner.

For the second PCR, which ran for about 7 to 11 cycles, a sample-barcoded 5' primer and a J-beta primer mix were used. TCRdb re-analysed the 5' RACE reads in MiXCR, keeping a single row per CDR3 protein. The data contain some 760,000 distinct CDR3 sequences, approximately 25% of them singletons. As regards this clonotype: The target antigen is unknown.

Peripheral blood, about 9.8 milliliters per donor, was collected. Isolation recovered at least 6.5 million PBMCs from every sample. These data were likewise used in another study, on T cells of mothers and their children. As that report states: Mother-child pairs who were related displayed a slightly higher overlap than unrelated pairs, a difference that was non-significant.

The sample was blood. The sequence derives from a boy between 10 and 17 years old in good health.

Here the CDR3 DNA reads TGCGCCAGCAGCCAAGAAGTGGGTTGGACCGGGGAGCTGTTTTTT. Protein sequence: CASSQEVGWTGELFF. The rearrangement links TRBV4-3 to TRBJ2-2, with D hard to call. The CDR3 consists of 15 residues. V lost 0 bases and J lost 5, with 10 bases in between. In germline, CDR1 is LGHNA, CDR2 YSLEER.